A selection of T cell receptor beta chains follows, all from one sample in a study of blood T cells in healthy people across ages. TCRdb analysed the 5' RACE reads with MiXCR anew, one entry per CDR3 protein. This table has 780,000 or so distinct CDR3 sequences, roughly 50% appearing once. The sample taken for sequencing was blood. Source of these receptors: an older man in good health. Each CDR3 is given with its conserved first and last residue. The order of the fields is D gene, J gene, CDR3 length, clone size, V gene, CDR3 protein, CDR3 DNA. A D gene is named only where the DNA matches it firmly. Size tells how often a clone was seen (once, few, many) or the class of an expanded clone, and some rows leave it out.

D: TRBD1; J: TRBJ1-2; length: 13; size: .; V: TRBV10-3; CDR3: CAAQPGQGVGYTF; DNA: TGTGCCGCCCAACCGGGACAGGGGGTTGGCTACACCTTC
D: .; J: TRBJ2-7; length: 14; size: .; V: TRBV28; CDR3: CASSSPGRGREQYF; DNA: TGTGCCAGCAGTTCCCCTGGCAGGGGGAGGGAGCAGTACTTC
D: .; J: TRBJ2-3; length: 14; size: few; V: TRBV2; CDR3: CASMDPSAADTQYF; DNA: TGTGCCAGCATGGACCCCTCTGCCGCAGATACGCAGTATTTT
D: .; J: TRBJ1-1; length: 15; size: .; V: TRBV12-3/TRBV12-4; CDR3: CASSPQGTMNTEAFF; DNA: TGTGCCAGCAGTCCTCAGGGTACTATGAACACTGAAGCTTTCTTT
D: .; J: TRBJ2-5; length: 13; size: few; V: TRBV20-1; CDR3: CSARVEGEETQYF; DNA: TGCAGTGCTAGAGTGGAGGGAGAGGAGACCCAGTACTTC
D: .; J: TRBJ2-6; length: 15; size: .; V: TRBV2; CDR3: CASSERVSGANVLTF; DNA: TGTGCCAGCAGTGAGCGGGTCTCTGGGGCCAACGTCCTGACTTTC
D: TRBD1; J: TRBJ2-7; length: 14; size: .; V: TRBV9; CDR3: CASSIGQGTYEQYF; DNA: TGTGCCAGCAGCATAGGACAGGGAACCTACGAGCAGTACTTC
D: .; J: TRBJ1-1; length: 12; size: few; V: TRBV7-3; CDR3: CASSQDRIEAFF; DNA: TGTGCCAGCAGCCAAGACAGAATTGAAGCTTTCTTT
D: TRBD2; J: TRBJ2-7; length: 13; size: .; V: TRBV29-1; CDR3: CSVAGLWLDEQYF; DNA: TGCAGCGTAGCGGGACTTTGGTTGGATGAGCAGTACTTC
D: .; J: TRBJ1-1; length: 13; size: few; V: TRBV21-1; CDR3: CAGRRHLNTEAFF; DNA: TGTGCCGGGCGACGACACTTGAACACTGAAGCTTTCTTT
D: TRBD2; J: TRBJ2-1; length: 14; size: .; V: TRBV12-3/TRBV12-4; CDR3: CASNPSGTGNEQFF; DNA: TGTGCCAGTAATCCGAGCGGGACGGGGAATGAGCAGTTCTTC
D: .; J: TRBJ2-3; length: 16; size: .; V: TRBV7-9; CDR3: CASSLAPSLGHRYAYF; DNA: TGTGCCAGCAGCTTAGCGCCCAGTCTAGGGCACAGATACGCGTATTTT
D: TRBD2; J: TRBJ2-7; length: 16; size: .; V: TRBV4-1; CDR3: CASSHRTSGFSYEQYF; DNA: TGCGCCAGCAGCCACCGGACTAGCGGTTTCTCCTACGAGCAGTACTTC
D: TRBD2; J: TRBJ2-3; length: 15; size: few; V: TRBV9; CDR3: CASSVASGSTDTQYF; DNA: TGTGCCAGCAGCGTAGCGAGCGGGAGTACCGATACGCAGTATTTT
D: TRBD2; J: TRBJ2-2; length: 14; size: .; V: TRBV20-1; CDR3: CSAPTSGSTGELFF; DNA: TGCAGTGCCCCTACTAGCGGGAGTACCGGGGAGCTGTTTTTT
D: .; J: TRBJ2-7; length: 15; size: few; V: TRBV20-1; CDR3: CSARDRGRDGYEQYF; DNA: TGCAGTGCTAGAGACCGGGGGAGAGATGGCTACGAGCAGTACTTC
D: TRBD1; J: TRBJ2-5; length: 16; size: .; V: TRBV3-1; CDR3: CASNQGPGGVGETQYF; DNA: TGTGCCAGCAACCAAGGGCCAGGGGGTGTTGGAGAGACCCAGTACTTC
D: TRBD1; J: TRBJ2-4; length: 14; size: few; V: TRBV5-1; CDR3: CASSSTGGWDIQYF; DNA: TGCGCCAGCAGCTCGACAGGGGGCTGGGACATTCAGTACTTC
D: .; J: TRBJ2-1; length: 14; size: few; V: TRBV18; CDR3: CASSPATAYNEQFF; DNA: TGTGCCAGCTCCCCGGCGACGGCTTACAATGAGCAGTTCTTC
D: .; J: TRBJ2-5; length: 14; size: .; V: TRBV9; CDR3: CASSPPDGSGGQYF; DNA: TGTGCCAGCAGCCCACCAGACGGATCCGGTGGGCAGTACTTC
D: .; J: TRBJ2-1; length: 15; size: few; V: TRBV12-3/TRBV12-4; CDR3: CATSFRQNTYNEQFF; DNA: TGTGCCACCAGTTTTCGGCAGAATACCTACAATGAGCAGTTCTTC
D: .; J: TRBJ1-5; length: 15; size: .; V: TRBV5-1; CDR3: CASSFSGAPNQPQHF; DNA: TGCGCCAGCAGCTTCTCGGGGGCCCCGAATCAGCCCCAGCATTTT
D: .; J: TRBJ2-5; length: 15; size: .; V: TRBV21-1; CDR3: CTSSKLGQVEETQYF; DNA: TGTACCAGCAGCAAACTGGGCCAGGTAGAGGAGACCCAGTACTTC
D: .; J: TRBJ2-1; length: 17; size: few; V: TRBV20-1; CDR3: CSARSWGGRTDGNEQFF; DNA: TGCAGTGCTAGAAGTTGGGGAGGTCGAACAGACGGCAATGAGCAGTTCTTC
D: .; J: TRBJ1-1; length: 15; size: .; V: TRBV6-5; CDR3: CASSCSIGWGTEAFF; DNA: TGTGCCAGCAGTTGCTCTATCGGGTGGGGCACTGAAGCTTTCTTT
D: TRBD2; J: TRBJ2-7; length: 14; size: many; V: TRBV9; CDR3: CASSVAGTSYEQYF; DNA: TGTGCCAGCAGTGTAGCGGGAACCTCCTACGAGCAGTACTTC
D: .; J: TRBJ2-5; length: 14; size: few; V: TRBV2; CDR3: CASSRSPGQETQYF; DNA: TGTGCCAGCAGTCGTTCCCCGGGGCAAGAGACCCAGTACTTC
D: .; J: TRBJ2-5; length: 14; size: many; V: TRBV29-1; CDR3: CSVNPPTGRETQYF; DNA: TGCAGCGTTAACCCACCGACCGGGAGAGAGACCCAGTACTTC
D: TRBD2; J: TRBJ2-7; length: 16; size: .; V: TRBV9; CDR3: CASSGTTSGRAGEQYF; DNA: TGTGCCAGCAGCGGAACGACTAGCGGGAGGGCGGGCGAGCAGTACTTC
D: .; J: TRBJ1-1; length: 13; size: .; V: TRBV5-1; CDR3: CASSLDGIGEAFF; DNA: TGCGCCAGCAGCTTGGATGGTATAGGAGAAGCTTTCTTT
D: TRBD2; J: TRBJ2-7; length: 15; size: .; V: TRBV3-1; CDR3: CASSQGSGLGYEQYF; DNA: TGTGCCAGCAGCCAAGGCTCGGGACTAGGGTACGAGCAGTACTTC
D: .; J: TRBJ2-1; length: 16; size: few; V: TRBV4-2; CDR3: CASSQEGPGLYNEQFF; DNA: TGTGCCAGCAGCCAAGAGGGCCCGGGTCTCTACAATGAGCAGTTCTTC
D: TRBD1; J: TRBJ1-2; length: 17; size: many; V: TRBV7-2; CDR3: CASSKGQGATPNYGYTF; DNA: TGTGCCAGCAGCAAGGGACAGGGGGCTACTCCGAACTATGGCTACACCTTC
D: TRBD1; J: TRBJ2-3; length: 18; size: .; V: TRBV6-1; CDR3: CASSAIPGQGFSADTQYF; DNA: TGTGCCAGCAGTGCCATCCCGGGACAGGGTTTTTCCGCAGATACGCAGTATTTT
D: .; J: TRBJ2-5; length: 12; size: .; V: TRBV27; CDR3: CASRRWEETQYF; DNA: TGTGCCAGCAGGAGGTGGGAAGAGACCCAGTACTTC
D: .; J: TRBJ1-1; length: 16; size: .; V: TRBV20-1; CDR3: CSARKSQDGLDTEAFF; DNA: TGCAGTGCTAGAAAGAGCCAGGACGGTTTAGACACTGAAGCTTTCTTT
D: .; J: TRBJ2-1; length: 14; size: .; V: TRBV27; CDR3: CASSNSRDLNEQFF; DNA: TGTGCCAGCAGTAACTCGCGGGATCTCAATGAGCAGTTCTTC
D: .; J: TRBJ2-2; length: 14; size: .; V: TRBV24-1; CDR3: CATSEWAGTGELFF; DNA: TGTGCCACCAGTGAGTGGGCTGGAACCGGGGAGCTGTTTTTT
D: .; J: TRBJ2-3; length: 15; size: .; V: TRBV24-1; CDR3: CATSDSAGRTDTQYF; DNA: TGTGCCACCAGTGACTCCGCGGGACGGACAGATACGCAGTATTTT
D: TRBD1; J: TRBJ2-5; length: 14; size: .; V: TRBV7-2; CDR3: CASSPGQGAQTQYF; DNA: TGTGCCAGCAGCCCGGGACAGGGGGCTCAGACCCAGTACTTC
D: .; J: TRBJ2-1; length: 13; size: .; V: TRBV7-2; CDR3: CASSLAAFNEQFF; DNA: TGTGCCAGCAGCTTAGCGGCCTTCAATGAGCAGTTCTTC
D: .; J: TRBJ1-6; length: 12; size: .; V: TRBV6-1; CDR3: CASSGGDSPLHF; DNA: TGTGCCAGCAGTGGAGGTGATTCACCCCTCCACTTT
D: TRBD1; J: TRBJ1-6; length: 16; size: .; V: TRBV6-1; CDR3: CASSEFRDSYNSPLHF; DNA: TGTGCCAGCAGTGAATTCCGGGACAGCTATAATTCACCCCTCCACTTT
D: TRBD2; J: TRBJ2-5; length: 17; size: .; V: TRBV7-3; CDR3: CASSYIPVAGVYNEQYF; DNA: TGTGCCAGCAGCTATATCCCTGTAGCGGGAGTTTACAATGAGCAGTACTTC
D: .; J: TRBJ2-7; length: 14; size: .; V: TRBV5-1; CDR3: CATSPGIGISEQYF; DNA: TGCGCCACTAGTCCCGGGATAGGTATATCCGAGCAGTACTTC
D: .; J: TRBJ1-1; length: 15; size: .; V: TRBV5-1; CDR3: CASSRPSGDGTEAFF; DNA: TGCGCCAGCAGCCGGCCCTCAGGGGACGGGACTGAAGCTTTCTTT
D: TRBD2; J: TRBJ2-7; length: 16; size: .; V: TRBV20-1; CDR3: CSASGLGTSRGYEQYF; DNA: TGCAGTGCTAGCGGGCTGGGGACTAGCCGGGGCTACGAGCAGTACTTC
D: TRBD1; J: TRBJ2-7; length: 19; size: .; V: TRBV10-3; CDR3: CAISATGGVGKIRIYEQYF; DNA: TGTGCCATCAGTGCAACAGGGGGCGTAGGAAAAATTCGGATATACGAGCAGTACTTC
D: .; J: TRBJ2-7; length: 15; size: many; V: TRBV28; CDR3: CASSLGDGISYEQYF; DNA: TGTGCCAGCAGTTTAGGGGACGGTATCTCCTACGAGCAGTACTTC
D: TRBD1; J: TRBJ2-1; length: 16; size: .; V: TRBV4-1; CDR3: CASSQGRKQGLYEQFF; DNA: TGCGCCAGCAGCCAGGGAAGGAAACAGGGGTTGTACGAGCAGTTCTTC
D: .; J: TRBJ2-1; length: 15; size: .; V: TRBV7-2; CDR3: CASSSRTDSLKGQFF; DNA: TGTGCCAGCAGCTCACGGACAGATAGTTTAAAGGGGCAGTTCTTC
D: .; J: TRBJ2-5; length: 15; size: .; V: TRBV3-1; CDR3: CASSQDNGPAQTQYF; DNA: TGTGCCAGCAGCCAAGATAACGGACCGGCACAGACCCAGTACTTC
D: .; J: TRBJ2-3; length: 12; size: .; V: TRBV29-1; CDR3: CSVVPSTDTQYF; DNA: TGCAGCGTGGTCCCAAGCACAGATACGCAGTATTTT
D: .; J: TRBJ1-1; length: 14; size: .; V: TRBV20-1; CDR3: CSASPGAVNTEAFF; DNA: TGCAGTGCTAGTCCAGGGGCAGTGAACACTGAAGCTTTCTTT
D: .; J: TRBJ2-3; length: 12; size: .; V: TRBV5-1; CDR3: CASSPEVDTQYF; DNA: TGCGCCAGCAGCCCGGAGGTCGATACGCAGTATTTT
D: .; J: TRBJ2-1; length: 12; size: .; V: TRBV12-3/TRBV12-4; CDR3: CASSLVATEQFF; DNA: TGTGCCAGCAGTTTGGTCGCTACTGAGCAGTTCTTC
D: .; J: TRBJ1-2; length: 14; size: .; V: TRBV6-5; CDR3: CASRRTISNYGYTF; DNA: TGTGCCAGCAGAAGGACGATTTCTAACTATGGCTACACCTTC
D: TRBD2; J: TRBJ2-5; length: 17; size: few; V: TRBV5-6; CDR3: CASSFRGLTSGKETQYF; DNA: TGTGCCAGCAGCTTTCGGGGACTGACTAGCGGGAAAGAGACCCAGTACTTC